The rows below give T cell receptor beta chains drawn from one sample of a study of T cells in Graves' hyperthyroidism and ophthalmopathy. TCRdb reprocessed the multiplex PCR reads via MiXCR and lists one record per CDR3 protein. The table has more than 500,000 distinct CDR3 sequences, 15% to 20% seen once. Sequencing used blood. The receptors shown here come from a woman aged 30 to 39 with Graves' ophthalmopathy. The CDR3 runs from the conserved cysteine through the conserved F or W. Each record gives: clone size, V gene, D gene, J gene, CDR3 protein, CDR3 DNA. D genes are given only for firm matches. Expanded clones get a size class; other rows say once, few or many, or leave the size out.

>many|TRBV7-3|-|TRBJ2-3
CASSPFTGQDTQYF
TGTGCCAGCAGCCCATTCACAGGGCAAGATACGCAGTATTTT
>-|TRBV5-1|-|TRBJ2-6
CASREATGANVLTF
TGCGCCAGCAGGGAGGCTACTGGGGCCAACGTCCTGACTTTC
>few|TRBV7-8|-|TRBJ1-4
CASSLGDTQGGKLFF
TGTGCCAGCAGCTTAGGAGATACACAGGGAGGGAAACTGTTTTTT
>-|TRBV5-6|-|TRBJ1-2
CASHLPRTPYGYTF
TGTGCCAGCCACTTGCCCCGGACCCCCTATGGCTACACCTTC
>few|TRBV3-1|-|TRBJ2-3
CASSQDLAPHGTQYF
TGTGCCAGCAGCCAAGATTTGGCCCCCCACGGGACGCAGTATTTT
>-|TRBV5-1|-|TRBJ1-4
CASSYSGATTNEKLFF
TGCGCCAGCAGCTACTCAGGGGCTACAACTAATGAAAAACTGTTTTTT
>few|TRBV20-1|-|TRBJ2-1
CSARDLRGDYNEQFF
TGCAGTGCTAGAGATCTGAGGGGAGACTACAATGAGCAGTTCTTC
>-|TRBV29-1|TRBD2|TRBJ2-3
CSAEGTSGFTDMQYF
TGCAGCGCTGAGGGGACTAGCGGATTTACAGATATGCAGTATTTT
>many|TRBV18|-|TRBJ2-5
CASSPEQGPQETQYF
TGTGCCAGCTCACCGGAACAGGGTCCCCAAGAGACCCAGTACTTC
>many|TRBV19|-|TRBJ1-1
CASIQAGTGTEAFF
TGTGCCAGTATTCAAGCAGGAACGGGGACTGAAGCTTTCTTT
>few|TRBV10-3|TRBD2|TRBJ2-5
CAISESGTSVFGTQYF
TGTGCCATCAGTGAGTCGGGGACTAGCGTTTTTGGGACCCAGTACTTC
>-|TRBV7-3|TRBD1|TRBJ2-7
CASSETDRYEQYF
TGTGCCAGCAGCGAAACGGACAGGTACGAGCAGTACTTC
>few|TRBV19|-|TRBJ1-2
CASSIWTGYGYTF
TGTGCCAGTAGTATCTGGACGGGGTATGGCTACACCTTC
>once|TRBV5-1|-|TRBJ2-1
CASSLDPTGYQETQFF
TGCGCCAGCAGCTTGGACCCTACAGGATATCAAGAGACCCAGTTCTTC
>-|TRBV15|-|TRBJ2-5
CATSRGTEETQYF
TGTGCCACCAGCAGAGGGACGGAAGAGACCCAGTACTTC
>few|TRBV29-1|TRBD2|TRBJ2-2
CSVSGTSVSITGELFF
TGCAGCGTCTCCGGGACTAGCGTATCGATCACCGGGGAGCTGTTTTTT
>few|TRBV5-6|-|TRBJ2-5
CASSSPSVGETQYF
TGTGCCAGCAGCTCGCCCTCGGTCGGGGAGACCCAGTACTTC
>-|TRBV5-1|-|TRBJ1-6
CASSSDTSYNSPLHF
TGCGCCAGCAGCTCGGACACCTCCTATAATTCACCCCTCCACTTT
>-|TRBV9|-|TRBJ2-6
CASSPRTSGANVLTF
TGTGCCAGCAGCCCCCGCACCTCTGGGGCCAACGTCCTGACTTTC
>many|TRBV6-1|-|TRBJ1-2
CASSEALRGIYGYTF
TGTGCCAGCAGTGAAGCGCTTAGGGGGATCTATGGCTACACCTTC
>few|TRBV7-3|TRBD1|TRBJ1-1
CASSGLTGVMNTEAFF
TGTGCCAGCAGCGGTTTGACAGGGGTCATGAACACTGAAGCTTTCTTT
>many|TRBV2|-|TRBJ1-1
CASSAGLMNTEAFF
TGTGCCAGCAGTGCAGGGTTAATGAACACTGAAGCTTTCTTT
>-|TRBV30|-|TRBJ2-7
CAWSEQNYEQYF
TGTGCCTGGAGTGAACAGAATTACGAGCAGTACTTC
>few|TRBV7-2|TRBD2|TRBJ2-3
CASSSTSGARTSTDTQYF
TGTGCCAGCAGCTCGACTAGCGGAGCCCGGACTAGCACAGATACGCAGTATTTT